Detailed here is one TCR beta chain. The specificity of this receptor is unknown. No quality values exist for individual bases; no much larger clone is one base distant. These data belong to a study of control samples from healthy donors and cancer patients (dated by TCRdb to about 2020). Library preparation was by the immunoSEQ multiplex PCR assay. In TCRdb, the immuneACCESS table is reduced to in-frame sequences with V and J assigned. These tables do not hold every clone; where another copy was compared, an unresolved V gene accounts for under half, and the others remain unexplained. The sample contains 150,000 or so clones, about 86% of them found a single time. Around 5% of the sample is taken by the ten largest. Sequences SGHNT (CDR1) and YYREEE (CDR2) are obtained from the germline V gene (reference sequence). At the junction V is shortened by 5 bases and J by 6 bases; bases outside the gene matches: 3. Inclusive of the bounding cysteine and phenylalanine, the CDR3 is 12 residues long. Solely the CDR3 DNA is kept, with 36 bases framed from the first base.

In this chain, TRBV5-4 is recombined with TRBJ1-1; 8 bases in between match TRBD1. This TCR came from a woman younger than 45 in good health. The sample consisted of blood. In nucleotide form, the sequence is TGTGCCAGCAGACAGACAGGGGCTGAAGCTTTCTTT. Its translation is CASRQTGAEAFF.